The TCR beta chain described here comes from a study of T cell responses to AZD1222 COVID-19 vaccine (dated by TCRdb to the early 2020s). At the level of the whole study: AZD1222 recipients whose second dose came at about 4 weeks and those whose second dose came at about 12 weeks were combined into one group, since spike-specific TCR depth and breadth did not differ between the two schedules. TCR sequencing was performed for 230 to 250 trial participants, of whom about 200 were given two doses of AZD1222 and around 26 were given two doses of MenACWY control vaccine. Trial participants were enrolled into age subgroups of 18-55, 56-69 and 70-plus years, which contained about 150, 27 and 61 TCR-sequenced participants, respectively.

The CDR3 regions of human TCRbeta chains were subjected to immunosequencing. From the authors' description of their analysis: TCRs in the repertoires were compared against a reference library of SARS-CoV-2-specific TCRs that had been generated with the MIRA antigen-specificity platform. Breadth was defined as the fraction of unique TCRs that were SARS-CoV-2-associated. Depth was defined as the fraction of total T cells that were SARS-CoV-2-associated. Using the MIRA data, each spike-specific TCR was assigned both to the spike region to which the TCR was reactive and to a CD4 or CD8 class. Log10-transformed breadth and depth values were compared by one-way ANOVA with Sidak's multiple comparisons tests. TCRdb took over this immuneACCESS table, retaining in-frame rearrangements with V and J assigned. Such tables are incomplete; in checked studies, under half of the missing clones stem from an unresolved V gene, and the remainder is unexplained. The DNA gave D and trimming, while V, J and clone size come from that table. Recorded for this sample are approximately 180,000 clones; just over 85% of them occurred a single time. 7.5% to 9.5% of the sample goes to the ten largest clones.

The meaning of the sample's time point label: baseline before first vaccination. Vaccinee samples were obtained from the UK trials COV001 and COV002, which included a single-blind randomized controlled phase 2/3 trial of AZD1222 (ChAdOx1 nCoV-19) in healthy adults. For TCRbeta chain sequencing, PBMC samples from trial participants were taken at day 0 and at day 28 after the second dose. Results the study describes overall, beyond this receptor: Because no day 14 peak-response samples were available, the repertoires could be characterized only after the peak T cell response. Reportedly, close to half of the unique spike-specific TCRs recognized epitopes lying outside the regions that are mutated in the B.1.351 and B.1.1.7 variants. Conclusions about previously exposed vaccinees are limited, since just five or six AZD1222 recipients were seropositive for SARS-CoV-2 at baseline. Participants were mostly white British and included more females than males, and it was suggested by the authors that clonal diversity may have been underestimated. A significant rise in spike-specific TCR breadth and depth was observed after two AZD1222 doses relative to day 0 and relative to MenACWY recipients. The whole spike protein was spanned by vaccine-associated CD4 TCRs, and dominant responses were seen in regions 160-218 and 743-854. In the small 56-69-year group, the increase in depth fell short of significance, most likely because of low power.

About this clone: No antigen is known for it. No per-base quality is available; no much larger clone lies one base away.

This material consisted of peripheral blood, taken on day 0 of AZD1222 vaccination. This TCR was recovered from an adult in good health.

The base sequence is TGTGCCAGCAGTTACCCTGGAGGGGGGAGTCAAGAGCAGTACTTC. This codes for CASSYPGGGSQEQYF. The V gene is TRBV6-5 and the J gene is TRBJ2-7; the D call is possibly TRBD1 or TRBD2, each sharing 6 bases. In the germline V gene, CDR1 corresponds to MNHEY and CDR2 to SVGAGI. The CDR3 covers 15 residues, taking in both the cysteine and the phenylalanine. This entry keeps only the CDR3 DNA: 45 bases, framed from base 1. Trimming costs V 2 bases and J 7 bases, and their ends lie 18 bases apart.